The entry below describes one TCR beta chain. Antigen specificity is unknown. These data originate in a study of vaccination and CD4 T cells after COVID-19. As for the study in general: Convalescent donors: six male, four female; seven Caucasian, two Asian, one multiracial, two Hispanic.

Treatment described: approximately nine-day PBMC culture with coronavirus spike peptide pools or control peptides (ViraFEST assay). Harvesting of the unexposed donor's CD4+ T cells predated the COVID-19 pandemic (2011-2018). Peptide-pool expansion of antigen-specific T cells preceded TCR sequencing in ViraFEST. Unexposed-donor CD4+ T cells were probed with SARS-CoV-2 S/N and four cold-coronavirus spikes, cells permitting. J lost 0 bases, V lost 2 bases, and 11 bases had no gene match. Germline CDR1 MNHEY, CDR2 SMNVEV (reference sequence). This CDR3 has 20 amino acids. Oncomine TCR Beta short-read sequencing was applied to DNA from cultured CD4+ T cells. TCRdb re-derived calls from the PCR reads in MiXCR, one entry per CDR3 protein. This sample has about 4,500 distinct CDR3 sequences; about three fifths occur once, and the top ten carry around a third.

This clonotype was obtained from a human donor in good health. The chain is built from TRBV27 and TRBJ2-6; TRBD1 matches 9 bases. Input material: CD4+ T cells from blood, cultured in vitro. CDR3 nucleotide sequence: TGTGCCAGCAGTTTACGACGCTCGGGACAGGGAGTCTCTGGGGCCAACGTCCTGACTTTC. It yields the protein CASSLRRSGQGVSGANVLTF.